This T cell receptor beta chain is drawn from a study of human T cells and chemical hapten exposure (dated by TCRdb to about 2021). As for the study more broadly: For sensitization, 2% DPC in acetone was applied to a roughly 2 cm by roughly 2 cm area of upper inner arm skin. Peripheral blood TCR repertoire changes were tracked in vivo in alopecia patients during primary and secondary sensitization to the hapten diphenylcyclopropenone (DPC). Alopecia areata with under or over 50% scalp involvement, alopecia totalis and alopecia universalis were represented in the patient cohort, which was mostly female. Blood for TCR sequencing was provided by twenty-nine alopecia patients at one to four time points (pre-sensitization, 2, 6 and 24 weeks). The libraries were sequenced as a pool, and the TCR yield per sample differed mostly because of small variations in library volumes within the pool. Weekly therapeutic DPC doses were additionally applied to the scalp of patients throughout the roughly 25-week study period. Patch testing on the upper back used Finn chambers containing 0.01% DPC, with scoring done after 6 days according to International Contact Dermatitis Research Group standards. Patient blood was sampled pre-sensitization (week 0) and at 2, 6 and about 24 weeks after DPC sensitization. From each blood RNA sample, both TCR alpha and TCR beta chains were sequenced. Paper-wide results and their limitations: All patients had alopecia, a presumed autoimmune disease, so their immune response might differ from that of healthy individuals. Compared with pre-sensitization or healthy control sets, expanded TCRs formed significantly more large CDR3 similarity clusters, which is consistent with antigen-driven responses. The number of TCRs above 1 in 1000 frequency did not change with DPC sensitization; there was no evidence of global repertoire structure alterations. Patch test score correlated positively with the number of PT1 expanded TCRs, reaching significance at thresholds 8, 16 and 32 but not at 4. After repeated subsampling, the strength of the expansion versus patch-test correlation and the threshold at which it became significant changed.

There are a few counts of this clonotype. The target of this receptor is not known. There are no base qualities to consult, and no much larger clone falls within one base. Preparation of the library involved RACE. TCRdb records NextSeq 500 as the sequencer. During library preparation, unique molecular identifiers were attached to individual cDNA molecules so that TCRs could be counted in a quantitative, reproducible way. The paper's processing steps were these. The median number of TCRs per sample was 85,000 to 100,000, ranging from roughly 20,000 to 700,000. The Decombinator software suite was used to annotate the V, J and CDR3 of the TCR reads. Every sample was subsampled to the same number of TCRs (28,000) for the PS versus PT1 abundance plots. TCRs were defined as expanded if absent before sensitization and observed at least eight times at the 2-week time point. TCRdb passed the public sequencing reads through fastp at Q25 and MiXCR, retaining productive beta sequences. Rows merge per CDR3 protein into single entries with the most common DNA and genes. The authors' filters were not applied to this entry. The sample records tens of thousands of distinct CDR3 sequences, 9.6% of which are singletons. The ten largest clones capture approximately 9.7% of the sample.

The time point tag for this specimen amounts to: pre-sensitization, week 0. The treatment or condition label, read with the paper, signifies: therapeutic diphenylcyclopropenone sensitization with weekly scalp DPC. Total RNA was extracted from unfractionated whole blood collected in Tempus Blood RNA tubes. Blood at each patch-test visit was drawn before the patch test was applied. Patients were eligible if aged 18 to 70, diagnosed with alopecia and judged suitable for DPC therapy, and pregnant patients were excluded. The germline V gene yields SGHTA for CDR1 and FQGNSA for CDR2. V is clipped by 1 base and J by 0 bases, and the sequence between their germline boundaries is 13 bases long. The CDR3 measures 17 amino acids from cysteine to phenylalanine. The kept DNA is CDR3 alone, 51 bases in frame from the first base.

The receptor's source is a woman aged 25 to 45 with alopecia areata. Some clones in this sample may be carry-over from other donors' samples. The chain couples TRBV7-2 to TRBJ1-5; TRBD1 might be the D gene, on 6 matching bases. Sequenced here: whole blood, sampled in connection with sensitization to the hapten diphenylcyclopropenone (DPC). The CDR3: CASSLGRTVYSNQPQHF. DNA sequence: TGTGCCAGCAGCTTAGGCAGGACAGTGTATAGCAATCAGCCCCAGCATTTT.